Shown below are 17 T cell receptor beta chains from a single sample sequenced in a study of beta chain features in type 1 diabetes. Reverse transcription of all isolated RNA meant that expressed TCRB transcripts were sequenced. The assay was immunoSEQ multiplex PCR, and TCRdb's table has in-frame clones only and misses some. The repertoire includes 900,000 or so clones, 15% to 20% of them detected once, and 0.02% to 0.03% sits in the top ten. Sequencing was done on a sample of naive CD4+ T cells from blood. The receptors come from a woman aged 18 to 35 in good health.

In nucleotides, the CDR3 is TGTGCCAGCAGCTTAAGTGAGAACACTGAAGCTTTCTTT. Amino acids: CASSLSENTEAFF. This rearrangement joins TRBV7-3 to TRBJ1-1; D unclear. Germline lookup yields CDR1 SGHTA and CDR2 FQGTGA. The CDR3 extends over 13 amino acids. V gave up 1 base and J gave up 1 base, with 4 bases separating them.

In DNA form, the CDR3 reads TGTGCCATCAGTGAAAGGGCTGACAGCCTGAATGAGCAGTTCTTC. This codes for CAISERADSLNEQFF. V and J are TRBV10-3 and TRBJ2-1; a weak D match, TRBD1 (5 bases). The germline V gene has CDR1 ENHRY and CDR2 SYGVKD. V was shortened by 3 bases and J by 7 bases, with 16 bases between the two germline ends. CDR3 length equals 15 residues.

This clone occurred a few times. The chain joins TRBV11-2 to TRBJ2-1; no clear D. CDR1 is SGHAT and CDR2 is FQNNGV in the germline V gene. V was trimmed by 0 bases and J by 5 bases, leaving 8 bases between them. The CDR3 has 14 residues. The DNA of the CDR3 is TGTGCCAGCAGCTTAGATGGTAGGCACAATGAGCAGTTCTTC. Protein product: CASSLDGRHNEQFF.

This clone was seen a handful of times. V usage is TRBV20-1 and J usage is TRBJ1-2; D unclear. Trimming took off 6 bases at V and 4 bases at J, with 6 bases between the two ends. This CDR3 is 10 amino acids long. Germline CDR1 and CDR2: DFQATT and SNEGSKA (reference sequence). The CDR3 nucleotides read TGCAGTGCCTCGGGCTATGGCTACACCTTC. It yields the protein CSASGYGYTF.

The V call is TRBV2, the J call TRBJ2-7; either TRBD1 or TRBD2 may supply D (5 bases each). The V end was cut by 4 bases, the J end by 3 bases, with 19 bases between. In germline, CDR1 is SNHLY, CDR2 FYNNEI. The CDR3 contains 16 residues. The CDR3 is CASSATLGRSYYEQYF. The CDR3 coding sequence is TGTGCCAGCAGTGCTACACTGGGACGATCCTACTACGAGCAGTACTTC.

This clone has a handful of counts. This sample includes further DNA sequences coding for the same CDR3. The gene calls are TRBV7-9 and TRBJ2-7; D uncertain. V lost 4 bases, J lost 0 bases, and 10 bases lay in between. The CDR3 spans 14 residues. CDR1 is SEHNR, CDR2 FQNEAQ, per germline (reference sequence). The CDR3 DNA reads TGTGCCAGCAGCTCTACTCCGAGCTCCTACGAGCAGTACTTC. It specifies CASSSTPSSYEQYF.

This clone has a handful of counts. The rearrangement links TRBV7-2 to TRBJ1-2; the match to TRBD1 covers 8 bases. Germline CDR1 is SGHTA and CDR2 is FQGNSA. The CDR3 runs to 16 residues. V shed 4 bases and J 6 bases; nucleotides not matched to a gene: 13. CDR3 amino acids: CASSSRPAAQGDGYTF. CDR3 bases: TGTGCCAGCAGCTCTAGACCCGCAGCACAGGGGGATGGCTACACCTTC.

The V gene is TRBV2, the J gene TRBJ1-3; 7 bases agree with TRBD1. V shed 8 bases and J 4 bases; nucleotides not matched to a gene: 8. This CDR3 is built from 14 residues. In germline, CDR1 is SNHLY, CDR2 FYNNEI. The CDR3: CASGPEGAGNTIYF. DNA for the CDR3: TGTGCCAGCGGACCGGAGGGGGCAGGAAACACCATATATTTT.

The rearrangement joins TRBV29-1 to TRBJ2-7; 9 bases map to TRBD1. Losses at the gene ends were 5 bases for V and 4 bases for J; bases not matched to a gene: 6. CDR3 length: 13 residues. The germline V gene encodes CDR1 SQVTM and CDR2 ANQGSEA. CDR3 loop: CSVRVTGGYEQYF. In nucleotides, the CDR3 is TGCAGCGTTAGGGTGACAGGGGGTTACGAGCAGTACTTC.

The chain has TRBV5-4 and TRBJ2-1, with D tentatively TRBD2 (6 bases). V was pared by 4 bases and J by 6 bases, with 11 bases between. Germline V gene data show CDR1 as SGHNT and CDR2 as YYREEE (reference sequence). This CDR3 is 13 amino acids long. In DNA, the CDR3 is TGTGCCAGCAGCCGCGGACTAACCAATGAGCAGTTCTTC. Protein product: CASSRGLTNEQFF.

The rearrangement joins TRBV18 to TRBJ1-1; D not certain. The CDR3 covers 14 residues. Per germline, CDR1 KGHSH and CDR2 LQKENI. Trimming shortened V by 1 base and J by 0 bases, and 6 bases separated the two germline ends. CDR3 in DNA: TGTGCCAGCTCACCACTGACGGTGAACACTGAAGCTTTCTTT. Its protein is CASSPLTVNTEAFF.

The CDR3 sequence: CSETGQETQYF. The CDR3 DNA sequence: TGCAGCGAAACAGGACAAGAGACCCAGTACTTC. The genes are TRBV20-1 and TRBJ2-5, with D perhaps matching TRBD1 (5 bases). CDR1 is DFQATT, CDR2 SNEGSKA, per germline (reference sequence). This CDR3 comprises 11 residues.

The CDR3 here is CASSPGTYETQYF. CDR3 sequence (DNA): TGTGCCAGCAGCCCCGGGACATATGAGACCCAGTACTTC. The J gene is TRBJ2-5, the V gene TRBV7-9; tentative D call: TRBD1 (6 bases). CDR3 length: 13 residues. The V end was cut by 5 bases, the J end by 5 bases, with 12 bases between. Germline V gene data show CDR1 as SEHNR and CDR2 as FQNEAQ (reference sequence).

This clone was seen a handful of times. The chain joins TRBV5-1 to TRBJ2-4, with D tentatively TRBD1 or TRBD2 (5 bases each). The V gene's germline CDR1 is SGHRS and CDR2 YFSETQ. V was cut by 2 bases and J by 3 bases, with 15 bases left in between. The CDR3 consists of 16 residues. The CDR3 coding sequence is TGCGCCAGCAGCTTCGGAGGTGGGGGTTACAAAAACATTCAGTACTTC. It is translated as CASSFGGGGYKNIQYF. Full variable domain (remainder filled in from reference TRBV5-1 and TRBJ2-4): KAGVTQTPRYLIKTRGQQVTLSCSPISGHRSVSWYQQTPGQGLQFLFEYFSETQRNKGNFPGRFSGRQFSNSRSEMNVSTLELGDSALYLCASSFGGGGYKNIQYFGAGTRLSVL.

There are a few counts of this clone. This sequence joins TRBV6-6 and TRBJ2-7; D is ambiguous. V was shortened by 6 bases and J by 3 bases, with 6 bases between the two germline ends. Germline-derived CDR1 and CDR2 are MNHNY and SVGAGI (reference sequence). The CDR3 is 11 residues long. This CDR3 reads CASSPNYEQYF. In nucleotides, the CDR3 is TGTGCCAGCAGCCCAAACTACGAGCAGTACTTC.

This rearrangement joins TRBV6-1 to TRBJ2-1, with 7 positions matching TRBD1. Germline assignment: CDR1 MNHNS and CDR2 SASEGT. The CDR3 is made up of 17 amino acids. Trimming cost V 1 base and J 6 bases; bases outside gene matches: 12. This chain's CDR3 is CASSEDARGNRANEQFF. The CDR3 DNA sequence: TGTGCCAGCAGTGAAGATGCCAGGGGGAATCGTGCCAATGAGCAGTTCTTC.

This clone was observed a handful of times. The genes are TRBV7-2 and TRBJ1-1; D unclear. The CDR3 length is 13 residues. CDR1 is SGHTA and CDR2 is FQGNSA in the germline V gene. V was trimmed by 5 bases and J by 5 bases, leaving 12 bases between them. This CDR3 is CASSQALGTEAFF. CDR3 in DNA: TGTGCCAGCAGCCAGGCCTTGGGGACTGAAGCTTTCTTT.